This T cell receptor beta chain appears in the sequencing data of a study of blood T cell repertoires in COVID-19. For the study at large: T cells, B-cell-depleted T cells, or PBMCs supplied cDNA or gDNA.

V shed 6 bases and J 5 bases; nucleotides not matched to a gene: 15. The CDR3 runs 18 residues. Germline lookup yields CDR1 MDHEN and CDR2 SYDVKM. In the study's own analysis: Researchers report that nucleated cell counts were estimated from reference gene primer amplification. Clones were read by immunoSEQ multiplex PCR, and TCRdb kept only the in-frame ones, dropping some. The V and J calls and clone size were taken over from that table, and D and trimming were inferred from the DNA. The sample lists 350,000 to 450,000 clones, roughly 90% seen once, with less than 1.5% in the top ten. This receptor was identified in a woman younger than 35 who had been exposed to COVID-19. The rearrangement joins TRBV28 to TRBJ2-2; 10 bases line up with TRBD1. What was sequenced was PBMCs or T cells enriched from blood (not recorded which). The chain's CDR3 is CASSLYNPDRGLTGELFF. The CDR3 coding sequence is TGTGCCAGCAGCCTCTATAACCCTGACAGGGGGCTTACCGGGGAGCTGTTTTTT.